The entry below describes one TCR beta chain. The CDR3 totals 14 residues. Trimming stripped 5 bases from V and 6 bases from J, with 13 bases between. Germline V gene sequence: CDR1 LNHDA, CDR2 SQIVND (reference sequence). The sample is drawn from a study of blood T cell repertoires in COVID-19. In the original analysis: Amplification from reference gene primers served as the basis for estimated nucleated cell counts. Clones were sequenced by immunoSEQ multiplex PCR, and TCRdb holds only the in-frame ones, with some missing. D and trimming come from the DNA, and the V and J calls and clone size come from that table. The sample contains around 18,000 clones, 89% of which appear only once.

The rearrangement joins TRBV19 to TRBJ1-4, with no clear D. The sequence was collected from a man in his 60s with active COVID-19. The specimen sequenced was peripheral blood. The CDR3 nucleotides read TGTGCCAGTAGTTCGTCGGGTTACCATGAAAAACTGTTTTTT. Protein product: CASSSSGYHEKLFF.